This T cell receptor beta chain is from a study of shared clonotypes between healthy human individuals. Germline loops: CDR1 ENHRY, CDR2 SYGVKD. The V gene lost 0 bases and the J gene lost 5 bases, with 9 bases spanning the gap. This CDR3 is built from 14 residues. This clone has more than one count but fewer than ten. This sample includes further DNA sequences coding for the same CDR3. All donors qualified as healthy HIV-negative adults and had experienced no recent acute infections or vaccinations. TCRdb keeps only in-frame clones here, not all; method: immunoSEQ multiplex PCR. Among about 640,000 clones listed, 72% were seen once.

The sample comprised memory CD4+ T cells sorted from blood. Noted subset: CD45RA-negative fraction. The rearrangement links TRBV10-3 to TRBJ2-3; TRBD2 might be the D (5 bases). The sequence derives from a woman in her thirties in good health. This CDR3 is CAISESDRGDTQYF. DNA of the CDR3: TGTGCCATCAGTGAGTCGGACCGGGGAGATACGCAGTATTTT.